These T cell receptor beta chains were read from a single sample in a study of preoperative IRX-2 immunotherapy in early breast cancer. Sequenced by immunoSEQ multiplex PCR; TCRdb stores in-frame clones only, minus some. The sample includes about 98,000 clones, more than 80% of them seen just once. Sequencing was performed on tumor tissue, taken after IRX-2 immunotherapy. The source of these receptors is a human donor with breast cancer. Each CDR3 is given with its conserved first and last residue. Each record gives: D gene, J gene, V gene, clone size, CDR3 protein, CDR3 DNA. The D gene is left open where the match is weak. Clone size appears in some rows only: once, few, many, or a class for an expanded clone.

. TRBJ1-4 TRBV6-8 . CASSLDGVNEKLFF TGTGCCAGCAGCTTGGACGGAGTAAATGAAAAACTGTTTTTT
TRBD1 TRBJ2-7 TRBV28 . CASWDSISYEQYF TGTGCCAGCTGGGACAGTATCTCTTACGAGCAGTACTTC
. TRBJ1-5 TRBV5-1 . CASSPDSSGNQPQHF TGCGCCAGCAGCCCTGACAGCTCAGGTAATCAGCCCCAGCATTTT
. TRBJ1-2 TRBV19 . CASSIPAQHPIF TGTGCCAGTAGTATCCCCGCCCAGCACCCCATCTTC
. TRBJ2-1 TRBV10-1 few CASSDSYNEQFF TGCGCCAGCAGTGACAGCTACAATGAGCAGTTCTTC
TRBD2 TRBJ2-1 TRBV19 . CASSIEIPSGPSYNEQFF TGTGCCAGTAGTATAGAGATCCCTAGCGGGCCCTCCTACAATGAGCAGTTCTTC
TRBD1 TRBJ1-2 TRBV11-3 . CASSSTRTGIYGYTF TGTGCCAGCAGCTCCACCCGGACAGGGATCTATGGCTACACCTTC
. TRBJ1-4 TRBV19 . CASQDLPPSTNEKLFF TGTGCCAGTCAGGACCTGCCACCCTCAACTAATGAAAAACTGTTTTTT
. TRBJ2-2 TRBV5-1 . CASSLRENTGELFF TGCGCCAGCAGCCTCCGGGAGAACACCGGGGAGCTGTTTTTT
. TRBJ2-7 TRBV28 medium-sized CASSARVTSYEQYF TGTGCCAGCAGTGCGAGGGTTACCTCCTACGAGCAGTACTTC
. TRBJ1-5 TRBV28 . CASRGAGTYQPQHF TGTGCCAGCCGTGGGGCGGGGACCTATCAGCCCCAGCATTTT
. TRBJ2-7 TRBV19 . CASSIGGAGYEQYF TGTGCCAGTAGTATAGGGGGGGCTGGGTACGAGCAGTACTTC
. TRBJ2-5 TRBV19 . CASSIRGAQETQYF TGTGCCAGTAGCATCCGGGGGGCCCAAGAGACCCAGTACTTC
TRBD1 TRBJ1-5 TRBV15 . CATSRTGQIYSNQPQHF TGTGCCACCAGCAGAACGGGACAGATCTATAGCAATCAGCCCCAGCATTTT
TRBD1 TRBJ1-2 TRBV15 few CATSGGTGEDYGYTF TGTGCCACCAGCGGCGGGACAGGGGAAGACTATGGCTACACCTTC
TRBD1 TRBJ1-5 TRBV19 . CASSMGQRNQPQHF TGTGCCAGTAGTATGGGACAGAGGAATCAGCCCCAGCATTTT
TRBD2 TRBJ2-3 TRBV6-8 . CASSFGLAGPLGDTQYF TGTGCCAGCAGTTTCGGACTAGCGGGACCCCTGGGAGATACGCAGTATTTT
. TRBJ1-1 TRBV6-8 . CASSYSNRNTEAFF TGTGCCAGCAGTTACTCTAACAGGAACACTGAAGCTTTCTTT
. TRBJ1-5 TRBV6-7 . CASSRGRAVKSNQPQHF TGTGCCAGCAGCCGTGGTCGGGCCGTTAAAAGCAATCAGCCCCAGCATTTT
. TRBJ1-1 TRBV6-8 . CASTWTGERNTEAFF TGTGCCAGCACGTGGACGGGGGAGCGGAACACTGAAGCTTTCTTT
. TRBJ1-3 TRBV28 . CAVIGGPGNTIYF TGTGCCGTTATCGGAGGACCTGGAAACACCATATATTTT
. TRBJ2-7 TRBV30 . CAWIAGRLGEQYF TGTGCCTGGATTGCAGGGCGTCTGGGCGAGCAGTACTTC
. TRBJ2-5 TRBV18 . CASSPQAGRKETQYF TGTGCCAGCTCACCACAGGCGGGGCGTAAAGAGACCCAGTACTTC
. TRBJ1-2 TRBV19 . CASSAYDSLYGYTF TGTGCCAGTAGTGCTTACGACAGCCTCTATGGCTACACCTTC
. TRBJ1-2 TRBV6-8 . CASRDRDRSYGYTF TGTGCCAGCAGAGACCGGGACCGAAGCTATGGCTACACCTTC
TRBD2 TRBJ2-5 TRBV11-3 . CASSLAPTSGSRGTQYF TGTGCCAGCAGCTTGGCCCCGACTAGCGGGAGCCGGGGGACCCAGTACTTC
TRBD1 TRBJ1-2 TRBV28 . CASTGTGYGYTF TGTGCCAGCACAGGGACAGGCTATGGCTACACCTTC
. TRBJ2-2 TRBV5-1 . CASSLAATSTGELFF TGCGCCAGCAGCTTGGCTGCCACCTCCACCGGGGAGCTGTTTTTT
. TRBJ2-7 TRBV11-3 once CASSFQRGPYEQYF TGTGCCAGCAGCTTCCAACGGGGACCCTACGAGCAGTACTTC
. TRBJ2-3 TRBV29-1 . CSVDEGGTDTQYF TGCAGCGTTGATGAAGGGGGCACAGATACGCAGTATTTT
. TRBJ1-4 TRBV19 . CATSRRGVSTNEKLFF TGTGCCACGAGTAGGAGGGGAGTTTCAACTAATGAAAAACTGTTTTTT
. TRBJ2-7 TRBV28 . CASYNTQTYEQYF TGTGCCAGCTATAATACACAGACCTACGAGCAGTACTTC
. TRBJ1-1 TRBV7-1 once CASSSMRRTEAFF TGTGCCAGCTCCTCCATGCGGAGGACTGAAGCTTTCTTT
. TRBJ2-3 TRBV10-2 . CASSLGRVDTQYF TGCGCCAGCAGCCTAGGAAGGGTAGATACGCAGTATTTT
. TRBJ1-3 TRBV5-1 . CASSYSSDRSGNTIYF TGCGCCAGCAGCTATTCTTCGGACCGCTCTGGAAACACCATATATTTT
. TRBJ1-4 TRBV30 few CAWRRGNEKLFF TGTGCCTGGCGAAGGGGGAATGAAAAACTGTTTTTT
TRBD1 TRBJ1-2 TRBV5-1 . CASSQGGAGYGYTF TGCGCCAGCAGCCAAGGGGGCGCTGGCTATGGCTACACCTTC
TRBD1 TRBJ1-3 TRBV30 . CASGTGAGNTIYF TGTGCTTCCGGGACAGGGGCTGGAAACACCATATATTTT
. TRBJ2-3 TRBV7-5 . CASSLGLGSNTDTQYF TGTGCTAGCAGTTTAGGGCTGGGCTCCAACACAGATACGCAGTATTTT
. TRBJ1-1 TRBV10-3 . CAISETNLNRAFF TGTGCCATCAGTGAGACGAATCTTAACAGGGCATTCTTT
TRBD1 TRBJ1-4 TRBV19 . CASRGTGGGRATNEKLFF TGTGCCTCCAGGGGGACAGGAGGAGGACGAGCAACTAATGAAAAACTGTTTTTT
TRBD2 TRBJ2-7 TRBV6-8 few CAIRQPSGRPYEQYF TGTGCCATCAGGCAACCTAGCGGGAGGCCCTACGAGCAGTACTTC
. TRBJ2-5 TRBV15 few CATSRDPGEETQYF TGTGCCACCAGCAGAGACCCCGGGGAGGAGACCCAGTACTTC
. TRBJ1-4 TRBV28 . CASSLQGTVEKLFF TGTGCCAGCAGTTTACAGGGAACGGTTGAAAAACTGTTTTTT
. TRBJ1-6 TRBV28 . CASSLWSGGAYNSPLHF TGTGCCAGCAGTTTATGGTCCGGGGGGGCCTATAATTCACCCCTCCACTTT
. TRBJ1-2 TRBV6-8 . CASSYLRLGHNYGYTF TGTGCCAGCAGTTACCTGAGGTTGGGACACAACTATGGCTACACCTTC
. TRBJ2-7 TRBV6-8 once CASRSAGEGEQYF TGTGCCAGCAGGTCCGCAGGCGAAGGGGAGCAGTACTTC
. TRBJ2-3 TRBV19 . CASSIGVTDTQYF TGTGCCAGTAGTATAGGTGTTACAGATACGCAGTATTTT
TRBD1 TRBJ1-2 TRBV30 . CAWSVLYRGKELSGYTF TGTGCCTGGAGTGTACTCTACAGGGGTAAGGAGTTGAGTGGCTACACCTTC
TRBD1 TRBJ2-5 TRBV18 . CASSPHRGQETQYF TGTGCCAGCTCACCCCACAGGGGTCAAGAGACCCAGTACTTC
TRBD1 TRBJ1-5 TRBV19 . CASRLTGPNQPQHF TGTGCCAGTAGACTGACAGGGCCCAATCAGCCCCAGCATTTT
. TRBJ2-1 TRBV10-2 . CASSERPPGGNNEQFF TGCGCCAGCAGTGAACGCCCACCCGGCGGGAACAATGAGCAGTTCTTC
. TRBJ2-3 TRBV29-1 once CSVEASTDTQYF TGCAGCGTTGAAGCGTCGACAGATACGCAGTATTTT